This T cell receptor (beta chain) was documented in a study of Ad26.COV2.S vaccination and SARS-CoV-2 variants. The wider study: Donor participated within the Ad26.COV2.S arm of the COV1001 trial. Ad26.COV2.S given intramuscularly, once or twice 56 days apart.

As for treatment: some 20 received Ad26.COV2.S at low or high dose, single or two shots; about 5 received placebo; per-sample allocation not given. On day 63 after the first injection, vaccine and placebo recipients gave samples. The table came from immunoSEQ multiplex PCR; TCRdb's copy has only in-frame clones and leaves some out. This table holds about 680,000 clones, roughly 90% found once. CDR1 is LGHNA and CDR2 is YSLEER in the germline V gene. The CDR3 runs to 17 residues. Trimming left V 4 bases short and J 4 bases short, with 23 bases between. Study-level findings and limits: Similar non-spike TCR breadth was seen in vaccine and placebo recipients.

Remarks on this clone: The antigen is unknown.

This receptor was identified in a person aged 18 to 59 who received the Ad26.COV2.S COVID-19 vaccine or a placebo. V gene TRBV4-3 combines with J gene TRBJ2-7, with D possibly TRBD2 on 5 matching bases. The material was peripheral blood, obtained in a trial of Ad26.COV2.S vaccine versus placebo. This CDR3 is CASSRNISPGKRYEQYF. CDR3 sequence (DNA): TGCGCCAGCAGCCGCAATATTTCGCCCGGGAAAAGGTACGAGCAGTACTTC.